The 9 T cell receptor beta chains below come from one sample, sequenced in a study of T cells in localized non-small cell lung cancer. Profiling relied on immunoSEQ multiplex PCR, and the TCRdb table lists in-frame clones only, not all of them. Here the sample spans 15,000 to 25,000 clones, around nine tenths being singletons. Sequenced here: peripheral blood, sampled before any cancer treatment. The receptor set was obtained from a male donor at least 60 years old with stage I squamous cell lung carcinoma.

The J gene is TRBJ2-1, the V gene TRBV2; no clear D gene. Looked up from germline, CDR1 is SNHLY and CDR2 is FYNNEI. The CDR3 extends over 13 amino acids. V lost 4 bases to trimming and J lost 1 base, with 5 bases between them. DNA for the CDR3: TGTGCCAGCAGTGGGGATTCCTACAATGAGCAGTTCTTC. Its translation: CASSGDSYNEQFF.

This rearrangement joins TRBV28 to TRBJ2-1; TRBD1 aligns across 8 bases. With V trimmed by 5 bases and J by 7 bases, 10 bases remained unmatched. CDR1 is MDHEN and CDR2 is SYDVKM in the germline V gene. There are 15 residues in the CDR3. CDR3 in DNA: TGTGCCAGCAGTACTCCAGGGGGCGAGGGTAATGAGCAGTTCTTC. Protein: CASSTPGGEGNEQFF.

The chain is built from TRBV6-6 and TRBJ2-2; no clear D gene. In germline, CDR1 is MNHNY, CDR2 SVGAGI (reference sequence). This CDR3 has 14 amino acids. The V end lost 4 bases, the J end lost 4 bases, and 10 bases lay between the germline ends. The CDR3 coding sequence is TGTGCCAGCAGTTCCGCTTGGAGCACCGGGGAGCTGTTTTTT. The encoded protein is CASSSAWSTGELFF.

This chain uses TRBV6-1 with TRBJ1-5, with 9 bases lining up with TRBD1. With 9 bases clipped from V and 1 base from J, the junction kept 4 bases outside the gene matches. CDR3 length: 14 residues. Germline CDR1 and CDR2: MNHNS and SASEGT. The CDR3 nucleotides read TGTGCCAGTCACAGGGGGCGCAGCAATCAGCCCCAGCATTTT. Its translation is CASHRGRSNQPQHF.

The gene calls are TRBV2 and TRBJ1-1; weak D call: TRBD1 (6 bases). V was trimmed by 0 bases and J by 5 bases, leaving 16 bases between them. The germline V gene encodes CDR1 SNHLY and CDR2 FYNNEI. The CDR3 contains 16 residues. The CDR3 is CASSEAWGREGTEAFF. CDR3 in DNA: TGTGCCAGCAGTGAAGCGTGGGGGCGCGAGGGGACTGAAGCTTTCTTT. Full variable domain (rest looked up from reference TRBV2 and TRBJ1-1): EPEVTQTPSHQVTQMGQEVILRCVPISNHLYFYWYRQILGQKVEFLVSFYNNEISEKSEIFDDQFSVERPDGSNFTLKIRSTKLEDSAMYFCASSEAWGREGTEAFFGQGTRLTVV.

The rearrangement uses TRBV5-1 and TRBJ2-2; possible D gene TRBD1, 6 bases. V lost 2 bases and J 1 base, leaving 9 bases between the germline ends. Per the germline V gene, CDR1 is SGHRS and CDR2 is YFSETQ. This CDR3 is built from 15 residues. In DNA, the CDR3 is TGCGCCAGCAGCTTACCACAGGGGAACACCGGGGAGCTGTTTTTT. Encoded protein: CASSLPQGNTGELFF.

The CDR3 DNA is TGTGCCAGCAGGGAGGGGATTATTGAAAAACTGTTTTTT. This translates into CASREGIIEKLFF. The chain employs TRBV28 and TRBJ1-4, with D possibly matching TRBD1 (5 bases). The germline V gene has CDR1 MDHEN and CDR2 SYDVKM. The V and J ends lost 6 bases and 7 bases respectively, with 12 bases between them. CDR3 size: 13 residues.

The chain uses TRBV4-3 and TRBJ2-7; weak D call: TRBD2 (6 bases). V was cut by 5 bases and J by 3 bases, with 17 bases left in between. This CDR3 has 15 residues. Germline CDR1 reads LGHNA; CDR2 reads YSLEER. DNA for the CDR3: TGCGCCAGCAGCTCCCTTCCTCAGGGAGGCTACGAGCAGTACTTC. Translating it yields CASSSLPQGGYEQYF.

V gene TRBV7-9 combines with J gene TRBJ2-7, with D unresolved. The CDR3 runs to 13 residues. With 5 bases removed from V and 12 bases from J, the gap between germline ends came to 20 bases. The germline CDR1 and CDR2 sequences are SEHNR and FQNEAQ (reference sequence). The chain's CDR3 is CASSLLSALTGYF. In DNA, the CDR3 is TGTGCCAGCAGCCTCCTCTCGGCTCTCACGGGGTACTTC.